The 14 T cell receptor beta chains listed next were all sequenced from one sample in a study of breast tumors, draining lymph nodes, adjacent tissues. TCRdb re-called the multiplex PCR reads through MiXCR, storing one row per CDR3 protein. The sample yields about 8,300 distinct CDR3 sequences, 65% to 80% seen once. The sequenced material came from tumor-adjacent breast tissue. These receptors were collected from a female donor with breast cancer. Some clones in this sample may be carry-over from other donors' samples.

This clonotype was recorded many times. This chain uses TRBV6-6 with TRBJ2-2; TRBD2 matches at 8 bases. V lost 2 bases, J lost 2 bases, and 13 bases stayed unmatched. CDR3 length: 19 amino acids. Germline assignment: CDR1 MNHNY and CDR2 SVGAGI (reference sequence). The DNA of the CDR3 is TGTGCCAGCAGTTACGGCCCTTTGCGGGGGGCCGTTAACACCGGGGAGCTGTTTTTT. It translates to CASSYGPLRGAVNTGELFF.

V and J are TRBV20-1 and TRBJ2-3; TRBD2 matches at 7 bases. Germline CDR1 reads DFQATT; CDR2 reads SNEGSKA (reference sequence). The V gene end was trimmed by 0 bases and the J gene end by 0 bases; junction bases not matched to a gene: 15. The CDR3 runs 19 residues. The CDR3 sequence: CSARDCLCTSGVSTDTQYF. CDR3 coding DNA: TGCAGTGCTAGAGATTGTCTGTGTACAAGCGGGGTTAGCACAGATACGCAGTATTTT.

Judged by abundance, this clonotype is medium-sized. The rearrangement links TRBV20-1 to TRBJ2-7; perhaps TRBD1 as D (6 bases). Germline-derived CDR1 and CDR2 are DFQATT and SNEGSKA (reference sequence). The CDR3 spans 13 residues. Trimming removed 6 bases at V and 1 base at J, with 13 bases between. DNA of the CDR3: TGCAGTGCGTACCGGGACATATCCTACGAGCAGTACTTC. Amino acids: CSAYRDISYEQYF.

The chain joins TRBV29-1 to TRBJ2-1; D not resolved. CDR1 and CDR2 (germline): SQVTM, ANQGSEA. V was shortened by 4 bases and J by 0 bases, with 10 bases between the two germline ends. The CDR3 totals 14 residues. The CDR3 coding sequence is TGCAGCGTTGTTCCCATGAGCTCCTACAATGAGCAGTTCTTC. Translation: CSVVPMSSYNEQFF.

The count of this clonotype is one. The chain couples TRBV6-5 to TRBJ1-2; no firm D call. V shed 5 bases and J shed 0 bases, with 13 bases lying between them. Germline assignment: CDR1 MNHEY and CDR2 SVGAGI. This CDR3 spans 15 amino acids. CDR3 region: CASSGMDGANYGYTF. The DNA of the CDR3 is TGTGCCAGCAGTGGAATGGACGGAGCTAACTATGGCTACACCTTC.

The chain joins TRBV29-1 to TRBJ2-7, with 7 bases aligning to TRBD1. This CDR3 is 14 amino acids long. Losses at the gene ends were 6 bases for V and 4 bases for J; bases not matched to a gene: 12. The germline gives CDR1 SQVTM, CDR2 ANQGSEA. DNA of the CDR3: TGCAGCGTGCGACAGGGACCACAGGGGTACGAGCAGTACTTC. Its protein product is CSVRQGPQGYEQYF.

The chain joins TRBV7-8 to TRBJ2-7, with 12 bases lining up with TRBD1. After removal of 4 bases from V and 6 bases from J, the junction contained 4 bases not matched to a gene. Germline assignment: CDR1 SGHVS and CDR2 FQNEAQ. The length of the CDR3 is 14 residues. CDR3 nucleotides: TGTGCCAGCAGCTCCCGGGACAGGGGGCTCGAGCAGTACTTC. This translates into CASSSRDRGLEQYF.

This chain links TRBV5-1 with TRBJ2-7; D is uncertain. Trimming pared 0 bases from V and 0 bases from J, leaving 4 bases between. This CDR3 has 13 amino acids. CDR1 and CDR2 from the germline V gene are SGHRS and YFSETQ. Here the CDR3 reads CASSLASSYEQYF. The CDR3 DNA reads TGCGCCAGCAGCTTGGCGAGCTCCTACGAGCAGTACTTC.

The gene calls are TRBV20-1 and TRBJ2-1; 15 nucleotides match TRBD2. The germline CDR1 and CDR2 sequences are DFQATT and SNEGSKA (reference sequence). The CDR3 is made up of 16 amino acids. The CDR3 region is CSRTSGRAYSYNEQFF. The CDR3 coding sequence is TGCTCAAGGACTAGCGGGAGGGCCTACTCTTACAATGAGCAGTTCTTC.

This clonotype was seen a single time. The J gene is TRBJ2-1, the V gene TRBV12-3 or TRBV12-4; D not certain. CDR3 size: 15 residues. V was shortened by 5 bases and J by 0 bases, with 11 bases between the two germline ends. The CDR3, as DNA: TGTGCCAGCAGTCCCCGGGCCGGCTCCTACAATGAGCAGTTCTTC. It is translated as CASSPRAGSYNEQFF.

This sequence joins TRBV12-3 or TRBV12-4 and TRBJ2-2, with D possibly called TRBD1 or TRBD2 (5 bases each). V lost 6 bases to trimming and J lost 0 bases, with 14 bases between them. CDR3 length equals 16 residues. The CDR3 coding sequence is TGTGCCAGCAGGCCACCGGGACCGGCGAACACCGGGGAGCTGTTTTTT. This gives the protein CASRPPGPANTGELFF.

V is TRBV20-1 and J is TRBJ2-7, with TRBD1 matching 7 bases. From germline, CDR1 is DFQATT and CDR2 SNEGSKA (reference sequence). CDR3 length: 12 residues. Trimming cost V 7 bases and J 6 bases; bases outside gene matches: 9. CDR3 amino acids: CSEAGGLGEQYF. The CDR3 nucleotides are TGCAGTGAGGCAGGGGGTTTGGGCGAGCAGTACTTC.

Sample share makes this clonotype medium-sized. The chain employs TRBV5-1 and TRBJ2-2; 15 nucleotides agree with TRBD2. CDR3 length: 17 amino acids. V trimming: 3 bases; J trimming: 6 bases; junction bases outside the gene matches: 6. Germline V gene lookup returns CDR1 SGHRS and CDR2 YFSETQ. The chain's CDR3 is CASSSGLAGGLSGELFF. CDR3 nucleotides: TGCGCCAGCAGCTCCGGACTAGCGGGGGGGTTATCCGGGGAGCTGTTTTTT.

V gene TRBV6-1 combines with J gene TRBJ2-5; the match to TRBD1 covers 7 bases. The V segment lost 7 bases and the J segment 4 bases; nucleotides outside the gene matches: 3. Germline V lookup: CDR1 MNHNS, CDR2 SASEGT. The CDR3 covers 12 residues. In DNA form, the CDR3 reads TGTGCCAGCAAGACAGGGAGAGAGACCCAGTACTTC. It translates to CASKTGRETQYF.